This T cell receptor beta chain was observed in a study of blood T cell repertoires in COVID-19. Whole-study context: Both acute and convalescent COVID-19 samples were obtained from the United States, Italy and Spain. Sources were T cells, B-cell-depleted T cells, or PBMCs; the material itself was cDNA or gDNA.

The CDR3 extends over 13 amino acids. Per the germline V gene, CDR1 is SGDLS and CDR2 is YYNGEE. The J segment lost 6 bases and the V segment lost 0 bases, leaving 0 bases of the junction unmatched. Original processing methods: Amplification of reference gene primers was used by the study to estimate nucleated cell counts. The data were produced by immunoSEQ multiplex PCR, yet TCRdb's version contains in-frame clones alone and is incomplete. For V, J and clone size, that table is used; D and trimming come from the DNA. The data contain tens of thousands of clones, around 80% of them singletons. The receptor was isolated from a young man with COVID-19, enrolled during active disease. Sample: peripheral blood. The chain combines TRBV9 with TRBJ2-1; 7 bases are shared with TRBD2. CDR3 in amino acids: CASSVERGNEQFF. The CDR3 nucleotides read TGTGCCAGCAGCGTAGAGCGGGGCAATGAGCAGTTCTTC.